A selection of T cell receptor beta chains follows, all from one sample in a study of cytomegalovirus exposure and HLA in healthy donors. Method: immunoSEQ multiplex PCR; TCRdb's copy keeps in-frame clones and lacks some. The sample shows tens of thousands of clones, over 85% of them seen only once. Sequenced sample: PBMCs. Source of these receptors: a man younger than 35 in good health and CMV-seropositive. CDR3s include the opening cysteine and the closing phenylalanine or tryptophan. The order of the fields is V gene, CDR3 length, D gene, J gene, clone size, CDR3 protein, CDR3 DNA. The D gene is left open where the match is weak. The size field is filled for only some rows; it gives once, few, many or a size class.

V gene: TRBV6-5
CDR3 length: 13
D gene: TRBD2
J gene: TRBJ2-1
clone size: NA
CDR3 protein: CASRTPGGGEQFF
CDR3 DNA: TGTGCCAGCAGGACTCCCGGGGGGGGTGAGCAGTTCTTC

V gene: TRBV9
CDR3 length: 15
D gene: NA
J gene: TRBJ2-2
clone size: NA
CDR3 protein: CASSSVGGGPGELFF
CDR3 DNA: TGTGCCAGCAGCTCCGTGGGGGGGGGCCCCGGGGAGCTGTTTTTT

V gene: TRBV11-3
CDR3 length: 15
D gene: TRBD2
J gene: TRBJ2-3
clone size: NA
CDR3 protein: CASSPGTSWTDTQYF
CDR3 DNA: TGTGCCAGCAGCCCAGGGACTAGCTGGACAGATACGCAGTATTTT

V gene: TRBV4-1
CDR3 length: 14
D gene: NA
J gene: TRBJ2-5
clone size: NA
CDR3 protein: CASSKTGGRETQYF
CDR3 DNA: TGCGCCAGCAGCAAAACCGGAGGCCGAGAGACCCAGTACTTC

V gene: TRBV2
CDR3 length: 15
D gene: TRBD1
J gene: TRBJ2-5
clone size: NA
CDR3 protein: CASSYDRGPQETQYF
CDR3 DNA: TGTGCCAGCAGCTACGACAGGGGACCCCAAGAGACCCAGTACTTC

V gene: TRBV6-1
CDR3 length: 19
D gene: TRBD2
J gene: TRBJ2-5
clone size: NA
CDR3 protein: CASSEARLAGWLFQETQYF
CDR3 DNA: TGTGCCAGCAGTGAAGCCAGACTAGCGGGCTGGCTCTTCCAAGAGACCCAGTACTTC

V gene: TRBV19
CDR3 length: 14
D gene: NA
J gene: TRBJ1-3
clone size: NA
CDR3 protein: CASRQGFFGNTIYF
CDR3 DNA: TGTGCCAGTAGACAGGGATTCTTTGGAAACACCATATATTTT

V gene: TRBV6-1
CDR3 length: 15
D gene: NA
J gene: TRBJ2-7
clone size: NA
CDR3 protein: CASSEGQGWSYEQYF
CDR3 DNA: TGTGCCAGCAGTGAAGGGCAGGGGTGGTCCTACGAGCAGTACTTC

V gene: TRBV5-1
CDR3 length: 15
D gene: TRBD1
J gene: TRBJ2-1
clone size: NA
CDR3 protein: CASSLDRDRVYEQFF
CDR3 DNA: TGCGCCAGCAGCTTGGACCGGGACAGGGTATACGAGCAGTTCTTC

V gene: TRBV29-1
CDR3 length: 13
D gene: NA
J gene: TRBJ2-1
clone size: NA
CDR3 protein: CSACDREDNEQFF
CDR3 DNA: TGCAGCGCGTGCGACAGGGAGGACAATGAGCAGTTCTTC

V gene: TRBV30
CDR3 length: 18
D gene: TRBD1
J gene: TRBJ1-2
clone size: NA
CDR3 protein: CASETPGTGSAAGYGYTF
CDR3 DNA: TGTGCCTCAGAAACCCCCGGGACAGGGAGCGCCGCCGGCTATGGCTACACCTTC

V gene: TRBV2
CDR3 length: 15
D gene: NA
J gene: TRBJ2-1
clone size: NA
CDR3 protein: CASRGSGLSYNEQFF
CDR3 DNA: TGTGCCAGCAGGGGCTCGGGACTTTCCTACAATGAGCAGTTCTTC

V gene: TRBV28
CDR3 length: 14
D gene: NA
J gene: TRBJ2-6
clone size: NA
CDR3 protein: CASSQGSGANVLTF
CDR3 DNA: TGTGCCAGCAGTCAGGGGTCAGGGGCCAACGTCCTGACTTTC

V gene: TRBV5-4
CDR3 length: 15
D gene: TRBD2
J gene: TRBJ2-3
clone size: NA
CDR3 protein: CASSSLAGDTDTQYF
CDR3 DNA: TGTGCCAGCAGCTCCTTAGCGGGAGACACAGATACGCAGTATTTT

V gene: TRBV13
CDR3 length: 17
D gene: TRBD2
J gene: TRBJ2-3
clone size: NA
CDR3 protein: CASSPSGLAGLTDTQYF
CDR3 DNA: TGTGCCAGCAGCCCGTCGGGACTAGCGGGGCTCACAGATACGCAGTATTTT

V gene: TRBV7-9
CDR3 length: 15
D gene: TRBD1
J gene: TRBJ2-7
clone size: NA
CDR3 protein: CASSQSTGGPYEQYF
CDR3 DNA: TGTGCCAGCAGCCAATCGACAGGGGGCCCTTACGAGCAGTACTTC

V gene: TRBV5-1
CDR3 length: 13
D gene: NA
J gene: TRBJ1-1
clone size: NA
CDR3 protein: CASSSTGYIEAFF
CDR3 DNA: TGCGCCAGCAGCTCAACAGGGTACATTGAAGCTTTCTTT

V gene: TRBV29-1
CDR3 length: 14
D gene: NA
J gene: TRBJ1-5
clone size: NA
CDR3 protein: CSVSGPGVGQPQHF
CDR3 DNA: TGCAGCGTTTCAGGGCCGGGAGTCGGTCAGCCCCAGCATTTT

V gene: TRBV27
CDR3 length: 13
D gene: TRBD1
J gene: TRBJ1-1
clone size: NA
CDR3 protein: CASRGTGIGEAFF
CDR3 DNA: TGTGCCAGCAGGGGGACAGGGATCGGTGAAGCTTTCTTT

V gene: TRBV27
CDR3 length: 15
D gene: TRBD1
J gene: TRBJ2-7
clone size: NA
CDR3 protein: CASSAHDRAGYEQYF
CDR3 DNA: TGTGCCAGCAGTGCACATGACAGGGCGGGCTACGAGCAGTACTTC

V gene: TRBV2
CDR3 length: 15
D gene: NA
J gene: TRBJ1-4
clone size: NA
CDR3 protein: CASSDMRPSNEKLFF
CDR3 DNA: TGTGCCAGCAGTGATATGCGGCCGAGTAATGAAAAACTGTTTTTT

V gene: TRBV30
CDR3 length: 14
D gene: TRBD1
J gene: TRBJ1-5
clone size: NA
CDR3 protein: CAWSTGGFFQPQHF
CDR3 DNA: TGTGCCTGGAGTACAGGGGGATTCTTTCAGCCCCAGCATTTT

V gene: TRBV11-3
CDR3 length: 14
D gene: NA
J gene: TRBJ2-3
clone size: once
CDR3 protein: CASSHDLNTDTQYF
CDR3 DNA: TGTGCCAGCAGCCATGACTTGAACACAGATACGCAGTATTTT

V gene: TRBV2
CDR3 length: 14
D gene: TRBD2
J gene: TRBJ2-1
clone size: once
CDR3 protein: CASRPGLAGSEQFF
CDR3 DNA: TGTGCCAGCAGGCCGGGACTAGCGGGATCTGAGCAGTTCTTC

V gene: TRBV10-3
CDR3 length: 18
D gene: TRBD2
J gene: TRBJ2-2
clone size: NA
CDR3 protein: CASTGRKGLALNTGELFF
CDR3 DNA: TGTGCCTCAACGGGACGCAAGGGACTAGCGCTAAACACCGGGGAGCTGTTTTTT

V gene: TRBV11-2
CDR3 length: 15
D gene: TRBD1
J gene: TRBJ2-5
clone size: NA
CDR3 protein: CASSYRTGRWETQYF
CDR3 DNA: TGTGCCAGCAGCTATAGGACAGGGAGATGGGAGACCCAGTACTTC

V gene: TRBV7-9
CDR3 length: 15
D gene: TRBD2
J gene: TRBJ2-1
clone size: NA
CDR3 protein: CASSFSGTRDNEQFF
CDR3 DNA: TGTGCCAGCAGCTTTTCCGGGACTAGAGACAATGAGCAGTTCTTC

V gene: TRBV27
CDR3 length: 14
D gene: NA
J gene: TRBJ2-6
clone size: NA
CDR3 protein: CASSSISGANVLTF
CDR3 DNA: TGTGCCAGCAGTTCTATCTCTGGGGCCAACGTCCTGACTTTC

V gene: TRBV6-5
CDR3 length: 15
D gene: NA
J gene: TRBJ2-7
clone size: NA
CDR3 protein: CASSTKSGLDYEQYF
CDR3 DNA: TGTGCCAGCAGTACCAAATCCGGACTGGACTACGAGCAGTACTTC

V gene: TRBV7-9
CDR3 length: 13
D gene: NA
J gene: TRBJ2-7
clone size: NA
CDR3 protein: CASSLVLGGEQYF
CDR3 DNA: TGTGCCAGCAGCTTAGTACTGGGGGGTGAGCAGTACTTC

V gene: TRBV4-1
CDR3 length: 15
D gene: NA
J gene: TRBJ2-5
clone size: NA
CDR3 protein: CASSPTPRTQETQYF
CDR3 DNA: TGCGCCAGCAGCCCCACCCCGAGGACTCAAGAGACCCAGTACTTC

V gene: TRBV30
CDR3 length: 13
D gene: NA
J gene: TRBJ2-1
clone size: NA
CDR3 protein: CAWSLGGIGEQFF
CDR3 DNA: TGTGCCTGGAGTTTAGGCGGGATCGGCGAGCAGTTCTTC

V gene: TRBV7-8
CDR3 length: 12
D gene: TRBD2
J gene: TRBJ2-3
clone size: NA
CDR3 protein: CASSLWGGTQYF
CDR3 DNA: TGTGCCAGCAGCTTATGGGGGGGTACGCAGTATTTT

V gene: TRBV12-5
CDR3 length: 13
D gene: NA
J gene: TRBJ1-1
clone size: NA
CDR3 protein: CASGRTLNTEAFF
CDR3 DNA: TGTGCTAGTGGACGTACACTGAACACTGAAGCTTTCTTT

V gene: TRBV28
CDR3 length: 16
D gene: TRBD1
J gene: TRBJ1-3
clone size: NA
CDR3 protein: CASSFSQGARGNTIYF
CDR3 DNA: TGTGCCAGCAGTTTTTCCCAGGGGGCGCGTGGAAACACCATATATTTT

V gene: TRBV7-3
CDR3 length: 15
D gene: NA
J gene: TRBJ2-3
clone size: NA
CDR3 protein: CASSFDPAGTDTQYF
CDR3 DNA: TGTGCCAGCAGCTTCGACCCCGCGGGTACAGATACGCAGTATTTT

V gene: TRBV11-3
CDR3 length: 15
D gene: NA
J gene: TRBJ1-1
clone size: NA
CDR3 protein: CASSLGGVGNTEAFF
CDR3 DNA: TGTGCCAGCAGCTTAGGCGGGGTTGGGAACACTGAAGCTTTCTTT

V gene: TRBV2
CDR3 length: 16
D gene: TRBD2
J gene: TRBJ2-5
clone size: NA
CDR3 protein: CASSAGSGGAGETQYF
CDR3 DNA: TGTGCCAGCAGTGCGGGTAGCGGGGGGGCCGGAGAGACCCAGTACTTC

V gene: TRBV18
CDR3 length: 15
D gene: TRBD2
J gene: TRBJ2-7
clone size: NA
CDR3 protein: CASSSKRGEFYEQYF
CDR3 DNA: TGTGCCAGCTCATCGAAACGGGGGGAGTTCTACGAGCAGTACTTC

V gene: TRBV7-9
CDR3 length: 15
D gene: TRBD1
J gene: TRBJ2-1
clone size: NA
CDR3 protein: CASSLRLRDRDEQFF
CDR3 DNA: TGTGCCAGCAGCTTACGCCTCCGGGACAGGGATGAGCAGTTCTTC

V gene: TRBV5-1
CDR3 length: 15
D gene: NA
J gene: TRBJ2-1
clone size: NA
CDR3 protein: CASSLRGAEPNEQFF
CDR3 DNA: TGCGCCAGCAGCTTGCGGGGGGCCGAGCCCAATGAGCAGTTCTTC

V gene: TRBV28
CDR3 length: 13
D gene: NA
J gene: TRBJ2-1
clone size: NA
CDR3 protein: CASRGPLRDEQFF
CDR3 DNA: TGTGCCAGCAGGGGGCCCCTCCGCGACGAGCAGTTCTTC

V gene: TRBV7-2
CDR3 length: 14
D gene: NA
J gene: TRBJ2-3
clone size: NA
CDR3 protein: CASSLVAITDTQYF
CDR3 DNA: TGTGCCAGCAGCTTAGTTGCGATCACAGATACGCAGTATTTT

V gene: TRBV6-5
CDR3 length: 14
D gene: NA
J gene: TRBJ1-2
clone size: NA
CDR3 protein: CASSYSRVASGYTF
CDR3 DNA: TGTGCCAGCAGTTACTCCCGGGTCGCATCGGGCTACACCTTC

V gene: TRBV2
CDR3 length: 13
D gene: TRBD2
J gene: TRBJ2-7
clone size: few
CDR3 protein: CATRTSGPYEQYF
CDR3 DNA: TGTGCCACCCGGACTAGCGGCCCCTACGAGCAGTACTTC

V gene: TRBV5-1
CDR3 length: 16
D gene: NA
J gene: TRBJ1-1
clone size: NA
CDR3 protein: CASSYKTGTGLSEAFF
CDR3 DNA: TGCGCCAGCAGCTATAAAACCGGGACGGGACTGTCTGAAGCTTTCTTT

V gene: TRBV19
CDR3 length: 14
D gene: TRBD1
J gene: TRBJ2-7
clone size: NA
CDR3 protein: CASSMGQATYEQYF
CDR3 DNA: TGTGCCAGTAGTATGGGACAGGCGACCTACGAGCAGTACTTC

V gene: TRBV6-1
CDR3 length: 17
D gene: NA
J gene: TRBJ2-5
clone size: NA
CDR3 protein: CASSEFGLGQLQETQYF
CDR3 DNA: TGTGCCAGCAGTGAATTTGGTCTTGGGCAGCTTCAAGAGACCCAGTACTTC